Sequencing of this TCR beta chain was carried out in a study of cytomegalovirus exposure and HLA in healthy donors. PCR primers comprised 60 Vbeta and 13 Jbeta primers. As processed by the authors: Approximately 80 million unique TCR beta chains, 9.5 million to 11 million of them shared, were counted by a later analysis. Clones were sequenced by immunoSEQ multiplex PCR, and TCRdb holds only the in-frame ones, with some missing. V and J calls plus clone size are reproduced from that table; the DNA served to infer D and trimming. In total, the table holds about 160,000 clones. Points on this clone: Its antigen is not identified.

Study results and limitations: Donors were assumed by presence/absence analyses to have roughly uniform sequencing depth. Later on, a genetic analysis was performed. It linked a missense variant in DCLRE1C with V- and J-gene trimming of TCR beta.

The origin of this receptor is a woman in her fifties or sixties in good health and CMV-seronegative. The material sequenced was PBMCs.

CDR3 in DNA: TGTGCCAGCAGTTACGCGCAAGAATACGAGCAGTACTTC. This gives the protein CASSYAQEYEQYF. This rearrangement joins TRBV6-6 to TRBJ2-7; D unclear. The CDR3 contains 13 residues. CDR1 MNHNY and CDR2 SVGAGI come from the germline V gene (reference sequence). The germline V and J ends were trimmed by 2 bases and 4 bases, with 9 bases remaining between them.